This section outlines one TCR beta chain sequence together with its context. This clone's antigen is unknown. No base-level quality is on record; no much larger clone is a single base apart. Counted from cysteine to phenylalanine, this CDR3 has 19 amino acids. The sequence is cut down to CDR3 DNA, 57 bases in frame from base 1. From V the trimming removes 0 bases and from J it removes 4 bases, while the gene matches leave 12 bases of the junction unaccounted for. Sequences LGHDT (CDR1) and YNNKEL (CDR2) are obtained from the germline V gene (reference sequence). These data belong to a study of blood T cell repertoires in COVID-19 (dated by TCRdb to the early 2020s). For the wider study: The collaborator samples originated in the United States, Italy and Spain and spanned the acute and convalescent phases of COVID-19. A de-identified subject ID, COVID-19 status, age in years and sex were almost always included in the sample metadata. The prospective study material was composed of cDNA or gDNA derived from T cells, B-cell-depleted T cells, or PBMCs. The repertoires were released in a freely available public database meant as a resource for research on the immune response to SARS-CoV-2. Samples came from the ongoing ImmuneRACE study (first 160 participants) plus 1,254 subjects from 6 global collaborators. The dataset comprised deeply sampled blood TCRbeta repertoires from subjects exposed to, actively infected with, or recovered from COVID-19. Where available, HLA class I and class II types were taken from metadata supplied by the sample provider and were not determined by assay-based typing. Broad study findings and their caveats: The quantity of clinical and demographic metadata differed by source and by participant and was supplied without curation.

TCRbeta CDR3 regions were amplified from genomic DNA using the immunoSEQ Assay, a bias-controlled multiplex PCR. Per the authors' processing: Within the assay, amplification of reference gene primers was used to estimate how many nucleated cells each sample contained. Sequence reads were collapsed and filtered to measure the absolute abundance of every unique TCRbeta CDR3 rearrangement. Productive Simpson clonality was computed per sample as the square root of Simpson's diversity index over productive rearrangements. What TCRdb holds here is the immuneACCESS table cut down to in-frame rearrangements. Part of the clones is not present; checked against another copy, under half of the missing clones reflect an unresolved V gene, and the others are unexplained. D and trimming were read from the DNA, whereas the V and J calls and clone size are those reported in that table. The sample table records about 97,000 clones; approximately 87% of these occur just once. Just under 20% of the sample rests with the top ten.

Whole blood was collected in K2EDTA tubes by collaborating institutions according to the institutions' own protocols. Collaborator samples were shipped for TCRbeta analysis as frozen whole blood, isolated PBMCs, or DNA extracted from either sample type. The source of this sequence is a human donor in a cohort sampled during active COVID-19. The specimen sequenced was peripheral blood. The chain uses TRBV3-1 (or the pseudogene TRBV3-2) and TRBJ2-2; TRBD1 lines up with 9 middle nucleotides. CDR3 loop: CASSQDLFRGQGSTGELFF. In nucleotides, the sequence is TGTGCCAGCAGCCAAGATCTTTTTAGGGGACAGGGAAGCACCGGGGAGCTGTTTTTT.